This T cell receptor beta chain was recovered during a study of cytomegalovirus exposure and HLA in healthy donors. Study background: An analysis done earlier identified fewer than 140 million unique TCR beta sequences from around 180 million T cells.

V trimming: 0 bases; J trimming: 4 bases; junction bases outside the gene matches: 14. The germline V gene encodes CDR1 MNHNS and CDR2 SASEGT. The CDR3 runs to 20 residues. General study results and limits: Roughly uniform sequencing depth across donors was assumed, possibly incorrectly. Reportedly, diagnosis of cytomegalovirus status by the classifier showed high specificity and sensitivity. Sequence variants that were highly shared formed a cluster that was likely a sequencing artifact.

This clone was counted between two and nine times. Antigen unknown. The PCR made use of 60 Vbeta and 13 Jbeta primers. Sequencing was performed with immunoSEQ multiplex PCR; in TCRdb, only in-frame clones are kept and a portion is missing. The data show about 150,000 clones, with over 60% seen just once and around 3.3% held by the top ten. Sequencing was done on a sample of PBMCs. The chain has TRBV6-1 and TRBJ1-6; TRBD1 matches at 8 bases. This TCR came from a woman aged 40 to 49 in good health and CMV-seronegative. The CDR3 reads CASSEARTGNVRVYNSPLHF. CDR3 sequence (DNA): TGTGCCAGCAGTGAAGCGCGGACAGGGAATGTGCGGGTTTATAATTCACCCCTCCACTTT.